The rows below give T cell receptor beta chains drawn from one sample of a study of control samples from healthy donors and cancer patients. Libraries were prepared by immunoSEQ multiplex PCR; TCRdb keeps only in-frame clonotypes and omits some of them. The top ten hold 3.6% of the sample, which has roughly 130,000 clones, about 95% seen once. Material for sequencing was blood. Receptors originate from a man aged 30 to 45 in good health. CDR3s include the opening cysteine and the closing phenylalanine or tryptophan. A D gene is named only where the DNA matches it firmly. Expanded clones are given a class, and other clones once, few, many or no size at all.

j_call	clone_size	v_call	d_call	cdr3_nt	cdr3_aa
TRBJ2-3	NA	TRBV7-9	NA	TGTGCCAGCAGCTTCCCCGAGGCAGGTCGGCCAGATACGCAGTATTTT	CASSFPEAGRPDTQYF
TRBJ2-7	NA	TRBV7-2	TRBD1	TGTGCCAGCAGCCCTCTCGGGACAGGGGGCTACGAGCAGTACTTC	CASSPLGTGGYEQYF
TRBJ2-1	NA	TRBV7-8	TRBD2	TGTGCCAGCAGCTTCCAGCGGGGGGGCCGGCATGAGCAGTTCTTC	CASSFQRGGRHEQFF
TRBJ2-1	NA	TRBV21-1	NA	TGTGCCAGCAGCCTCTGGAGGACAGCCATTTACAATGAGCAGTTCTTC	CASSLWRTAIYNEQFF
TRBJ1-5	NA	TRBV6-5	TRBD1	TGTGCCAGCAGGGGGACAGGTCACCAGCATTTT	CASRGTGHQHF
TRBJ2-5	NA	TRBV4-3	TRBD1	TGCGCCAGCAGCCAAGATACGGGACAGCAAGAGACCCAGTACTTC	CASSQDTGQQETQYF
TRBJ2-7	NA	TRBV7-7	NA	TGTGCTAGCAGCTTAGCGAAGGGTCGTGAGCAGTACTTC	CASSLAKGREQYF
TRBJ1-1	NA	TRBV12-3/TRBV12-4	NA	TGTGCCAGCTCAGTAGCACAGAACACTGAAGCTTTCTTT	CASSVAQNTEAFF
TRBJ1-5	NA	TRBV7-9	NA	TGTGCCAGCAGCTTAGTCGGGGGGGCGGGCCAGCCCCAGCATTTT	CASSLVGGAGQPQHF
TRBJ1-2	NA	TRBV12-3/TRBV12-4	NA	TGTGCCAGCAGGACAGATTATGGCTACACCTTC	CASRTDYGYTF
TRBJ2-1	NA	TRBV9	TRBD2	TGTGCCAGCAGCCCATGGGGAGCGGGGATGTATGAGCAGTTCTTC	CASSPWGAGMYEQFF
TRBJ2-2	once	TRBV7-2	TRBD2	TGTGCCAGCAGCTTAGGAGCTAGCGGAGACGGGGAGCTGTTTTTT	CASSLGASGDGELFF
TRBJ2-6	NA	TRBV27	NA	TGTGCCAGCAGCCGGACCGCTGGCGTCCTGACTTTC	CASSRTAGVLTF
TRBJ1-1	NA	TRBV19	NA	TGTGCCAGTAGTAGTGTCGCAGCTGAAGCTTTCTTT	CASSSVAAEAFF
TRBJ2-3	NA	TRBV28	NA	TGTGCCAGCTCAAAAAACGCGGATACGCAGTATTTT	CASSKNADTQYF
TRBJ2-7	NA	TRBV9	NA	TGTGCCAGCAGCGTAGATCCGGACCCAGCCGGGGGCGAGCAGTACTTC	CASSVDPDPAGGEQYF
TRBJ1-3	NA	TRBV19	NA	TGTGCCAGTAGTATCGGGGGCGATTCTGGAAACACCATATATTTT	CASSIGGDSGNTIYF
TRBJ1-1	NA	TRBV14	NA	TGTGCCAGCAGCCAAGGAGCGAACACTGAAGCTTTCTTT	CASSQGANTEAFF
TRBJ1-6	NA	TRBV10-2	TRBD1	TGCGCCAGCGGATCCTCTCCGGGACAGGATTCGAGCTCCTATAATTCACCCCTCCACTTT	CASGSSPGQDSSSYNSPLHF
TRBJ1-1	NA	TRBV12-5	NA	TGTGCTAGTGGTAGGGGACCGCCGAACACTGAAGCTTTCTTT	CASGRGPPNTEAFF